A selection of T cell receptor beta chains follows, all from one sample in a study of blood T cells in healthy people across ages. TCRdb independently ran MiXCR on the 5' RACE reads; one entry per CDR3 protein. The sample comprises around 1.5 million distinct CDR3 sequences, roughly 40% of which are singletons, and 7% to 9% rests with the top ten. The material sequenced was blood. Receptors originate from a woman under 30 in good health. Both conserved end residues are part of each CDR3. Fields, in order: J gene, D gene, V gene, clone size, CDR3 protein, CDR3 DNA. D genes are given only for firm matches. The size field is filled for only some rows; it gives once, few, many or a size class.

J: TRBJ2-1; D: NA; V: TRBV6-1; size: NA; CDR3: CASRWDLVYNEQFF; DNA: TGTGCCAGCAGATGGGACCTGGTGTACAATGAGCAGTTCTTC
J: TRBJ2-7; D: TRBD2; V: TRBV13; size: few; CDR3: CASSSKSSGSTYEQYF; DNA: TGTGCCAGCAGCTCCAAATCTAGCGGGAGTACCTACGAGCAGTACTTC
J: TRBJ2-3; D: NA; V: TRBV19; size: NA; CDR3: CASSRTDQGDTQYF; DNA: TGTGCCAGTAGTCGGACAGACCAAGGGGATACGCAGTATTTT
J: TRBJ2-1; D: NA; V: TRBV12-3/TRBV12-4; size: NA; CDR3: CASSYSGLEQFF; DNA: TGTGCCAGCAGTTACAGCGGGCTTGAGCAGTTCTTC
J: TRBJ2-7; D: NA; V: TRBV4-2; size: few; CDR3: CASSQERGLGEQYF; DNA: TGTGCCAGCAGCCAAGAACGGGGGTTGGGGGAGCAGTACTTC
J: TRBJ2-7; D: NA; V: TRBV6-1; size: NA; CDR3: CASSEPGAFSEQYF; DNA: TGTGCCAGCAGTGAGCCAGGGGCCTTCTCCGAGCAGTACTTC
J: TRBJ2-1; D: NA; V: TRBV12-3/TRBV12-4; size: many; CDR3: CAAGIMGYEQFF; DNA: TGTGCCGCCGGGATCATGGGATATGAGCAGTTCTTC
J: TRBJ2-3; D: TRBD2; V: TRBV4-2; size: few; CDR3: CASSHGLAGGPTDTQYF; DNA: TGTGCCAGCAGCCACGGACTAGCGGGGGGGCCGACAGATACGCAGTATTTT
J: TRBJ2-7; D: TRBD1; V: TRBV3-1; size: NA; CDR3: CASSQGSTGVLYEQYF; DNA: TGTGCCAGCAGCCAAGGGTCGACAGGGGTACTCTACGAGCAGTACTTC
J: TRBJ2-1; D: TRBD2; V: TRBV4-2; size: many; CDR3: CASSQGLAVNEQFF; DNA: TGTGCCAGCAGCCAAGGGCTAGCGGTCAATGAGCAGTTCTTC
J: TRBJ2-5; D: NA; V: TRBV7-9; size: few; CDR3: CASSKDKQETQYF; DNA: TGTGCCAGCAGCAAGGACAAGCAAGAGACCCAGTACTTC
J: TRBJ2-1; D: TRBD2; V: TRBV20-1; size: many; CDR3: CSAPGLAANEQFF; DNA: TGCAGTGCTCCGGGACTAGCGGCCAATGAGCAGTTCTTC
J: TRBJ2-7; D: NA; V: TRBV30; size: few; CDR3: CAWSSGTSYEQYF; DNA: TGTGCCTGGAGCTCCGGGACAAGCTACGAGCAGTACTTC
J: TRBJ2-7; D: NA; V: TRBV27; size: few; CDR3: CASSPQDRYYTYEQYF; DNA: TGTGCCAGCAGTCCCCAAGACAGGTACTACACCTACGAGCAGTACTTC
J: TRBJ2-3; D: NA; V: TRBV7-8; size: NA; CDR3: CASSPQGRAPDTQYF; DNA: TGTGCCAGCAGCCCCCAGGGTAGAGCCCCAGATACGCAGTATTTT
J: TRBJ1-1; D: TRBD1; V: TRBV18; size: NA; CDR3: CASSDRAFLNTEAFF; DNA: TGTGCCAGCTCTGACAGGGCCTTTTTGAACACTGAAGCTTTCTTT
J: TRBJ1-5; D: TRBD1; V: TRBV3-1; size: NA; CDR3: CASSGGTVRNQPQHF; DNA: TGTGCCAGCAGCGGCGGGACAGTCAGGAATCAGCCCCAGCATTTT
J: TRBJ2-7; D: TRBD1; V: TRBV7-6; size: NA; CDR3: CASSTGTGAGEQYF; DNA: TGTGCCAGCAGCACAGGGACAGGGGCGGGCGAGCAGTACTTC
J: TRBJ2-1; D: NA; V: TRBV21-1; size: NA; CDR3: CASSLSRGRSYNEQFF; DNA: TGTGCCAGCAGCCTGTCCAGGGGCCGGTCCTACAATGAGCAGTTCTTC
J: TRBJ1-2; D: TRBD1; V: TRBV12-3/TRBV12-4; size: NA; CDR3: CASSMGQGPYGCTF; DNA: TGTGCCAGCAGTATGGGACAGGGTCCCTATGGCTGCACCTTC
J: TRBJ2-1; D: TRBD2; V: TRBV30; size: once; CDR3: CAWRGPFSGTSGEQFF; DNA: TGTGCCTGGAGGGGCCCATTCAGCGGGACCTCCGGTGAGCAGTTCTTC
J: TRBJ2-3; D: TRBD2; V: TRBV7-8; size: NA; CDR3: CASSSRGGGYTDTQYF; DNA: TGTGCCAGCAGCTCCCGCGGGGGGGGCTACACAGATACGCAGTATTTT
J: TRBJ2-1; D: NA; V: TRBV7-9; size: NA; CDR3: CASSPGDLSQFF; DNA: TGTGCCAGCAGCCCAGGGGACTTGAGTCAGTTCTTC
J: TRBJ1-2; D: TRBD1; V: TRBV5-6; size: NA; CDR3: CASSLARGRNGYTF; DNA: TGTGCCAGCAGCTTGGCCAGGGGGCGGAATGGCTACACCTTC
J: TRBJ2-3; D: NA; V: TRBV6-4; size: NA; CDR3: CASSDSPGAGTDTQYF; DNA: TGTGCCAGCAGTGACTCTCCGGGGGCCGGAACAGATACGCAGTATTTT
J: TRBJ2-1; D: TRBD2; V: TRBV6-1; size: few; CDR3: CASRDTSGSYNEQFF; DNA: TGTGCCAGCAGGGATACTAGCGGTTCCTACAATGAGCAGTTCTTC
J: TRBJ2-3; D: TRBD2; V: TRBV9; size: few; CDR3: CASSVVGSGGLDTQYF; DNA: TGTGCCAGCAGCGTAGTGGGTAGCGGGGGTTTGGATACGCAGTATTTT
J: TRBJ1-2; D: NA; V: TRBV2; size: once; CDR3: CASSGGGKANYGYTF; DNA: TGTGCCAGCAGTGGAGGGGGAAAAGCTAACTATGGCTACACCTTC
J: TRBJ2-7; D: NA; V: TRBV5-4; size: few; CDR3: CASGPGRAYEQYF; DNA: TGTGCCAGCGGACCGGGAAGAGCCTACGAGCAGTACTTC
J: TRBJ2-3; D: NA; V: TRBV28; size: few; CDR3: CASSSPHRTDTQYF; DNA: TGTGCCAGCAGTTCTCCCCATCGCACAGATACGCAGTATTTT
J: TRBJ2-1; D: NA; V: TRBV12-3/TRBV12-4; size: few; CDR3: CASSLIQGRNEQFF; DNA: TGTGCCAGCAGTTTGATCCAGGGTCGCAATGAGCAGTTCTTC
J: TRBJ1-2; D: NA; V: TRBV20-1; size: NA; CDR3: CSARGHRLYTF; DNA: TGCAGTGCTAGAGGCCACAGGCTTTACACCTTC
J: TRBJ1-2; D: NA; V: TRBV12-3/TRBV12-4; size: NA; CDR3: CASSLSGGNYGYTF; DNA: TGTGCCAGCAGTTTAAGTGGGGGAAACTATGGCTACACCTTC
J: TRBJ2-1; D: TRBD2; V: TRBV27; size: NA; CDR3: CAGSSGTNPTGEQFF; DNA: TGTGCCGGCAGTTCAGGGACTAACCCGACGGGTGAGCAGTTCTTC
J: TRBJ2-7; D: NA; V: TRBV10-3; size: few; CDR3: CAISDVLGGSSYEQYF; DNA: TGTGCCATCAGTGATGTTTTGGGGGGTAGCTCCTACGAGCAGTACTTC